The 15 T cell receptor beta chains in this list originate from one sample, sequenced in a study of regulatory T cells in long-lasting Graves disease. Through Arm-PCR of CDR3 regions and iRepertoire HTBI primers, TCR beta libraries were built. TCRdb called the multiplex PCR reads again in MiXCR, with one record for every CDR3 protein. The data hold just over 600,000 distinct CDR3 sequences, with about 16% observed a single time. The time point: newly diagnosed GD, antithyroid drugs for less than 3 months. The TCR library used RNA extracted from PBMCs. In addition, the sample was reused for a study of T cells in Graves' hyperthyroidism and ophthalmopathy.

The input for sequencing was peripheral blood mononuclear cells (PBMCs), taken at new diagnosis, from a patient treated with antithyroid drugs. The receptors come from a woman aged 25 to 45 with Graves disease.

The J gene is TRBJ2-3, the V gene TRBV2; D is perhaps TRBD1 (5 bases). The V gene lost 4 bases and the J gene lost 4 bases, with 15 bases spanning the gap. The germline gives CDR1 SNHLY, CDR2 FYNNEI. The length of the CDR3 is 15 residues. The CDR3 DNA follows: TGTGCCAGCAGTGTAACAGGAAACACCCCAGATACGCAGTATTTT. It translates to CASSVTGNTPDTQYF.

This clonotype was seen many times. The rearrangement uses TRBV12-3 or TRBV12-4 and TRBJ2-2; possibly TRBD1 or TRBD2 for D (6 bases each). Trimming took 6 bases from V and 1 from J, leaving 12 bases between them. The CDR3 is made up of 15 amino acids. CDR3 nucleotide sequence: TGTGCCAGCAGAAGCAGGGGACTGAACACCGGGGAGCTGTTTTTT. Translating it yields CASRSRGLNTGELFF.

The CDR3: CASSTRTHRSGNTIYF. In DNA form, the CDR3 reads TGTGCCAGCAGCACCCGGACCCATCGCTCTGGAAACACCATATATTTT. The V call is TRBV11-3, the J call TRBJ1-3; D is undetermined. The CDR3 loop spans 16 amino acids. The ends were cut back, 5 bases at V and 0 bases at J, with 14 bases in the middle. Germline-derived CDR1 and CDR2 are SGHNT and YENEEA.

The CDR3 reads CASSLEMVVDSTDTQYF. Written as DNA, the CDR3 is TGCGCCAGCAGCTTGGAGATGGTAGTTGACTCCACAGATACGCAGTATTTT. This chain links TRBV5-1 with TRBJ2-3; D not certain. V dropped 0 bases and J dropped 2 bases, with 16 bases sitting between them. This CDR3 region has 17 residues. Germline CDR1 and CDR2: SGHRS and YFSETQ.

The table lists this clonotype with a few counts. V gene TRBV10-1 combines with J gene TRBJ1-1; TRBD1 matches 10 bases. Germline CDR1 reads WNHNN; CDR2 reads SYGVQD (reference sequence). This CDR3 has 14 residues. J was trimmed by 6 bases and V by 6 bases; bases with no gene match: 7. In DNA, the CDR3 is TGCGCCAGCAGGAAGGGACAGGGGACGGCTGAAGCTTTCTTT. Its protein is CASRKGQGTAEAFF.

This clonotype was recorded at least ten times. For the CDR3, the DNA is TGTGCCACCAGCAGAGGTACGGGACTACCCCAAGAGACCCAGTACTTC. It specifies CATSRGTGLPQETQYF. The chain combines TRBV15 with TRBJ2-5; 7 bases are a match to TRBD2. J lost 1 base, V lost 1 base, and 6 bases had no gene match. This CDR3 has 16 amino acids. Germline CDR1 reads LNHNV; CDR2 reads YYDKDF (reference sequence).

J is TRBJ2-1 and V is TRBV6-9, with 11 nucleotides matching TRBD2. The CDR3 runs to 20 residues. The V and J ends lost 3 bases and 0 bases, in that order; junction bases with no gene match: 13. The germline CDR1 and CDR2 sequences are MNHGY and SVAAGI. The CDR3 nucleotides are TGTGCCAGCAGTTACGCAGCCGGGACTAGCGGACAGCCCTCCTACAATGAGCAGTTCTTC. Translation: CASSYAAGTSGQPSYNEQFF.

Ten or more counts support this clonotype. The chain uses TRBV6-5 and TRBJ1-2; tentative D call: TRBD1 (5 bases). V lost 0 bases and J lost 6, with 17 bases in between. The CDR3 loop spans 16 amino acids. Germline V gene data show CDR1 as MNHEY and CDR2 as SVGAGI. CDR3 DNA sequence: TGTGCCAGCAGTTACTCGACGATAGAGACCAGGGATGGCTACACCTTC. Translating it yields CASSYSTIETRDGYTF.

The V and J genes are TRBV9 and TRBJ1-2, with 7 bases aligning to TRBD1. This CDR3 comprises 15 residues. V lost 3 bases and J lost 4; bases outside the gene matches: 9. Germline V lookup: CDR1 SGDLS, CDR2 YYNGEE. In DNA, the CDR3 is TGTGCCAGCAGCGCAGAACAGGGGTCGGGCTATGGCTACACCTTC. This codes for CASSAEQGSGYGYTF.

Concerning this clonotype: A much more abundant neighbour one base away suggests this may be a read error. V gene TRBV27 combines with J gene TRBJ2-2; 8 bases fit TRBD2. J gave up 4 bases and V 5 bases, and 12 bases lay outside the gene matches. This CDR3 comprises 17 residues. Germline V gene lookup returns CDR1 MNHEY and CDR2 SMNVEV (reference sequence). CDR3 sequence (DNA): TGTGCCAGCAGTCTCCGGGGTAGCGGGGATAGCACCGGGGAGCTGTTTTTT. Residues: CASSLRGSGDSTGELFF.

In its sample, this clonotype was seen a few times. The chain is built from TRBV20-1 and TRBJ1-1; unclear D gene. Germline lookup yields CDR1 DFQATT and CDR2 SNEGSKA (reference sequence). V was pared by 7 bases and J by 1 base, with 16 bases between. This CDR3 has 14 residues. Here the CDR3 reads CSGRRPQGNTEAFF. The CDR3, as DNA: TGCAGTGGGCGAAGGCCTCAAGGGAACACTGAAGCTTTCTTT.

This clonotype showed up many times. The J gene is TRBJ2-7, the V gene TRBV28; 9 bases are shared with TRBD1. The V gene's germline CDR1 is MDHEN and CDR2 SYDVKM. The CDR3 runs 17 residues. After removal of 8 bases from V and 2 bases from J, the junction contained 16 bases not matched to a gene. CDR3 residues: CASLDTPGQGETYEQYF. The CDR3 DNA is TGTGCCAGCCTAGATACTCCGGGACAGGGTGAGACCTACGAGCAGTACTTC.

CDR3 bases: TGTGCCAGTAGTATAGGAGGGCCTTCCAATCAGCCCCAGCATTTT. It encodes CASSIGGPSNQPQHF. The rearrangement uses TRBV19 and TRBJ1-5; D remains unclear. CDR3 size: 15 residues. Germline V gives CDR1 LNHDA, CDR2 SQIVND (reference sequence). V was clipped by 1 base and J by 3 bases, with 10 bases between them.

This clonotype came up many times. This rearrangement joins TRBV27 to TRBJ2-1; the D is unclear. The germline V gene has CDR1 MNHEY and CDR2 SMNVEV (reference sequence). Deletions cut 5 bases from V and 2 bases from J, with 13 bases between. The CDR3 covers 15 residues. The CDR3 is CASSKTTSPYNEQFF. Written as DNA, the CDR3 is TGTGCCAGCAGTAAAACGACAAGTCCCTACAATGAGCAGTTCTTC.

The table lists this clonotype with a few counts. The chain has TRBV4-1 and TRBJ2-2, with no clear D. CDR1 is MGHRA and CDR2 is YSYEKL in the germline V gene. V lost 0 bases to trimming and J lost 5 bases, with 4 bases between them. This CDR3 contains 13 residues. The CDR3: CASSQEVTGELFF. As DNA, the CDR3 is TGCGCCAGCAGCCAAGAAGTTACCGGGGAGCTGTTTTTT.